These 21 T cell receptor beta chains were sequenced from one sample in a study of T cells in tuberculosis. Thawed, overnight-rested PBMC were stained with GMM-loaded CD1B tetramer, viability dye and anti-CD3, then sorted. CD1B tetramers were loaded with Rhodococcus equi-derived C32 glucose monomycolate. Measured with immunoSEQ multiplex PCR; TCRdb has only the in-frame clones, and not every one. Of 80,000 to 90,000 clones in the sample, approximately 90% were seen once. The source material was CD1b-GMM tetramer-negative cells sorted from PBMCs. The receptors originated from an adult woman with latent tuberculosis.

The J gene is TRBJ2-3, the V gene TRBV19, with D possibly TRBD2 on 6 matching bases. This CDR3 spans 13 amino acids. The V gene's germline CDR1 is LNHDA and CDR2 SQIVND (reference sequence). CDR3 DNA sequence: TGTGCTTCCGCGGGACTGTCCACAGATACGCAGTATTTT. Translated: CASAGLSTDTQYF.

For this clone: A junction boundary mismatches the germline segment, possibly from a read error. The gene calls are TRBV7-9 and TRBJ2-5, with TRBD2 as a possible D gene (5 bases). The CDR3 covers 8 residues. Germline V CDR1 and CDR2: SEHNR, FQNEAQ (reference sequence). The CDR3 region is CASTPGNF. Written as DNA, the CDR3 is TGTGCCAGCACCCCCGGGAACTTC.

V is TRBV6-4 and J is TRBJ1-1; maybe TRBD1 (6 bases). V dropped 4 bases and J dropped 8 bases, with 17 bases sitting between them. The CDR3 loop spans 14 amino acids. Germline CDR1 reads MRHNA; CDR2 reads SNTAGT. The DNA for the CDR3 is TGTGCCAGCAGTGTATCAAACAGGGCCCCCGAAGCTTTCTTT. Its translation: CASSVSNRAPEAFF.

The chain employs TRBV2 and TRBJ1-5, with 8 nucleotides matching TRBD1. The CDR3 runs to 14 residues. Germline loops: CDR1 SNHLY, CDR2 FYNNEI. With 4 bases clipped from V and 1 base from J, the junction kept 0 bases outside the gene matches. CDR3 protein: CASSGQGSNQPQHF. In DNA form, the CDR3 reads TGTGCCAGCAGTGGACAGGGGAGCAATCAGCCCCAGCATTTT.

This clone has just a few counts. This chain links TRBV2 with TRBJ2-7; 7 bases line up with TRBD1. V lost 4 bases, J lost 3 bases, and 3 bases stayed unmatched. The CDR3 runs to 13 residues. Germline lookup yields CDR1 SNHLY and CDR2 FYNNEI. CDR3 DNA sequence: TGTGCCAGCAGTGTTGCAGGGGGCTACGAGCAGTACTTC. Protein: CASSVAGGYEQYF.

The chain employs TRBV2 and TRBJ1-1; no reliable D call. This CDR3 spans 14 amino acids. Germline-derived CDR1 and CDR2 are SNHLY and FYNNEI. The V end was cut by 8 bases, the J end by 5 bases, with 18 bases between. CDR3 protein: CASAYSGIRTEAFF. The DNA for the CDR3 is TGTGCCAGCGCGTACAGCGGGATTAGGACTGAAGCTTTCTTT. Complete variable domain (other parts from reference TRBV2 and TRBJ1-1): EPEVTQTPSHQVTQMGQEVILRCVPISNHLYFYWYRQILGQKVEFLVSFYNNEISEKSEIFDDQFSVERPDGSNFTLKIRSTKLEDSAMYFCASAYSGIRTEAFFGQGTRLTVV.

The V and J genes are TRBV6-5 and TRBJ1-5, with 10 bases that match TRBD1. In germline, CDR1 is MNHEY, CDR2 SVGAGI. With V trimmed by 6 bases and J by 2 bases, 1 base remained unmatched. The CDR3 totals 14 residues. The CDR3 DNA reads as TGTGCCAGCAGGGGGACAGGGGGCAATCAGCCCCAGCATTTT. Protein: CASRGTGGNQPQHF.

The chain joins TRBV29-1 to TRBJ1-1, with 8 bases aligning to TRBD1. Germline values: CDR1 SQVTM, CDR2 ANQGSEA. This CDR3 region has 14 residues. Trimming cost V 6 bases and J 2 bases; bases outside gene matches: 8. The CDR3 loop reads CSVDRTGLNTEAFF. Written as DNA, the CDR3 is TGCAGCGTCGACCGGACAGGGCTAAACACTGAAGCTTTCTTT.

The J gene is TRBJ1-1, the V gene TRBV7-2; no clear D. The V gene's germline CDR1 is SGHTA and CDR2 FQGNSA. The CDR3 is 14 residues long. Trimming took off 4 bases at V and 7 bases at J, with 16 bases between the two ends. The CDR3 nucleotides read TGTGCCAGCAGCTCCCACCCGGGTGGTGGTGAAGCTTTCTTT. Protein: CASSSHPGGGEAFF.

V gene TRBV11-2 combines with J gene TRBJ2-1; 8 bases match TRBD2. CDR1 and CDR2 (germline): SGHAT, FQNNGV. V dropped 1 base and J dropped 8; count of bases not matched to a gene: 10. The CDR3 is 16 amino acids. The DNA of the CDR3 is TGTGCCAGCAGCTTAGGTGTGCTAGCGGGCGACTATGAGCAGTTCTTC. Translation gives CASSLGVLAGDYEQFF.

The chain carries TRBV6-6 and TRBJ1-5, with 9 nucleotides matching TRBD1. Germline CDR1 MNHNY, CDR2 SVGAGI (reference sequence). The junction had 5 bases not matched to a gene; V was cut back by 10 bases and J by 7 bases. This CDR3 contains 12 residues. DNA of the CDR3: TGTGCCACGACAGGGGGAGGGCAGCCCCAGCATTTT. Encoded protein: CATTGGGQPQHF.

The chain recombines TRBV5-1 with TRBJ1-5, with D perhaps TRBD1 (5 bases). The germline V gene encodes CDR1 SGHRS and CDR2 YFSETQ. V shed 5 bases and J shed 0 bases, with 12 bases lying between them. CDR3 length: 15 residues. CDR3 DNA: TGCGCCAGCAGGACAGAACTTGATAGCAATCAGCCCCAGCATTTT. This sequence encodes CASRTELDSNQPQHF. Together with reference TRBV5-1 and TRBJ1-5, the CDR3 gives the full variable domain: KAGVTQTPRYLIKTRGQQVTLSCSPISGHRSVSWYQQTPGQGLQFLFEYFSETQRNKGNFPGRFSGRQFSNSRSEMNVSTLELGDSALYLCASRTELDSNQPQHFGDGTRLSIL.

This clone was counted a single time. V and J are TRBV5-1 and TRBJ2-2; D perhaps matches TRBD2 (5 bases). Germline assignment: CDR1 SGHRS and CDR2 YFSETQ. The CDR3 has 15 residues. The V and J ends lost 4 bases and 6 bases respectively, with 16 bases between them. This CDR3 reads CASSPGDSVPGELFF. The CDR3 nucleotides read TGCGCCAGCAGCCCCGGTGATAGCGTCCCCGGGGAGCTGTTTTTT.

V gene TRBV18 combines with J gene TRBJ1-6, with 11 positions matching TRBD1. After removal of 2 bases from V and 18 bases from J, the junction contained 15 bases not matched to a gene. Germline values: CDR1 KGHSH, CDR2 LQKENI. The CDR3 has 16 amino acids. The chain's CDR3 is CASSPGAGQGARIHHF. The CDR3 DNA follows: TGTGCCAGCTCACCAGGGGCCGGACAGGGGGCGCGTATCCACCACTTT.

The chain recombines TRBV7-6 with TRBJ2-5; 12 bases agree with TRBD1. The germline CDR1 and CDR2 sequences are SGHVS and FNYEAQ. This CDR3 contains 17 residues. V was pared by 1 base and J by 5 bases, with 8 bases of the junction left unmatched. CDR3 bases: TGTGCCAGCAGCTTAGTAGGGGGACAGGGGGCTTTGGAGACCCAGTACTTC. Its protein is CASSLVGGQGALETQYF.

The chain employs TRBV5-1 and TRBJ2-2; D remains ambiguous. V dropped 0 bases and J dropped 1 base, with 7 bases sitting between them. CDR3 length: 15 amino acids. Germline V gene sequence: CDR1 SGHRS, CDR2 YFSETQ. The CDR3 sequence: CASSLASKNTGELFF. CDR3 nucleotide sequence: TGCGCCAGCAGCTTGGCCTCTAAGAACACCGGGGAGCTGTTTTTT.

This clone was detected once. The rearrangement uses TRBV11-2 and TRBJ2-1, with TRBD1 matching 12 bases. J gave up 4 bases and V 7 bases, and 11 bases lay outside the gene matches. Germline V CDR1 and CDR2: SGHAT, FQNNGV. The length of the CDR3 is 17 residues. The CDR3 loop reads CASTRGGTGGLYNEQFF. The CDR3 DNA reads as TGTGCCAGCACCCGGGGTGGGACAGGGGGCCTTTACAATGAGCAGTTCTTC. The full variable domain, with the rest looked up from reference TRBV11-2 and TRBJ2-1, is EAGVAQSPRYKIIEKRQSVAFWCNPISGHATLYWYQQILGQGPKLLIQFQNNGVVDDSQLPKDRFSAERLKGVDSTLKIQPAKLEDSAVYLCASTRGGTGGLYNEQFFGPGTRLTVL.

The chain links TRBV5-3 to TRBJ2-1, with TRBD2 matching over 7 bases. TRBV5-3 is annotated as an ORF whose role is uncertain. The CDR3 runs to 21 residues. Trimming removed 3 bases from V and 0 bases from J; junction bases left unmatched: 21. The CDR3 DNA reads TGTGCCAGAAGCTCCCCGCAGTCGGGACTACCTCACCCTAGCTCCTACAATGAGCAGTTCTTC. Translating gives CARSSPQSGLPHPSSYNEQFF.

The rearrangement joins TRBV28 to TRBJ1-1; D ambiguous. The CDR3 has 13 amino acids. Germline CDR1 is MDHEN and CDR2 is SYDVKM. The ends were cut back, 6 bases at V and 1 base at J, with 9 bases in the middle. The CDR3 here is CASSHTKNTEAFF. The CDR3 DNA sequence: TGTGCCAGCAGCCACACAAAGAACACTGAAGCTTTCTTT.

V gene TRBV27 combines with J gene TRBJ2-3, with 8 positions matching TRBD2. With 3 bases clipped from V and 3 bases from J, the junction kept 11 bases outside the gene matches. Germline-derived CDR1 and CDR2 are MNHEY and SMNVEV (reference sequence). This CDR3 is 17 amino acids long. CDR3 protein: CASSFWARGGGTDTQYF. The CDR3 DNA sequence: TGTGCCAGCAGTTTTTGGGCCCGGGGGGGCGGTACAGATACGCAGTATTTT.

This sequence joins TRBV27 and TRBJ2-1; 8 bases are a match to TRBD1. There are 17 residues in the CDR3. V lost 7 bases to trimming and J lost 3 bases; unmatched junction nucleotides: 14. The germline CDR1 and CDR2 sequences are MNHEY and SMNVEV (reference sequence). The CDR3 DNA reads TGTGCCAGCACTCCCCCATTAGGGACAGGTCGCTACAATGAGCAGTTCTTC. Encoded protein: CASTPPLGTGRYNEQFF.